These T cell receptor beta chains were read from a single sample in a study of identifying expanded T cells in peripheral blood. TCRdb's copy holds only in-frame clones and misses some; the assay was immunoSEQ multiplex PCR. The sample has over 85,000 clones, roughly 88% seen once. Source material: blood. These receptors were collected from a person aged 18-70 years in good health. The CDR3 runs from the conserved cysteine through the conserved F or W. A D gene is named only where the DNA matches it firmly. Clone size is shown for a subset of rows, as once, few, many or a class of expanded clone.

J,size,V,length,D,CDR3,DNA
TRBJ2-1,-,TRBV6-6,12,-,CASREGYNEQFF,TGTGCCAGCAGAGAAGGGTACAATGAGCAGTTCTTC
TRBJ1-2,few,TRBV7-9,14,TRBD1,CASSLGQGSGGYTF,TGTGCCAGCAGCTTAGGACAGGGGTCGGGCGGCTACACCTTC
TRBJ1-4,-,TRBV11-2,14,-,CASARDVFNEKLFF,TGTGCCAGCGCAAGGGATGTTTTTAATGAAAAACTGTTTTTT
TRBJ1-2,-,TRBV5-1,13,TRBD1,CASSSLQGRGYTF,TGCGCCAGCAGCTCTTTACAGGGGCGAGGCTACACCTTC
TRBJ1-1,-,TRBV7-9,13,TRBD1,CASRKDRGTEAFF,TGTGCCAGCAGAAAGGACAGGGGCACTGAAGCTTTCTTT
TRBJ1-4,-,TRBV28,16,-,CASALPKQGMPEKLFF,TGTGCCAGCGCCCTACCGAAACAGGGAATGCCGGAAAAACTGTTTTTT
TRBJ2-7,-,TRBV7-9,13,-,CASSLISTYEQYF,TGTGCCAGCAGCTTAATTTCTACCTACGAGCAGTACTTC
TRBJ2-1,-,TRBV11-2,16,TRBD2,CASSLAAGGAYNEQFF,TGTGCCAGCAGCTTAGCGGCGGGAGGGGCCTACAATGAGCAGTTCTTC
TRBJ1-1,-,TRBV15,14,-,CATSPGQVNTEAFF,TGTGCCACCAGCCCGGGACAAGTGAACACTGAAGCTTTCTTT
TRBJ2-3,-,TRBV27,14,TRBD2,CASWSSGRADTQYF,TGTGCCAGCTGGTCTAGCGGGCGCGCGGATACGCAGTATTTT
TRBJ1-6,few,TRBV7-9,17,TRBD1,CASSGLVGGGHGSPLHF,TGTGCCAGCAGCGGATTGGTGGGAGGGGGCCACGGATCACCCCTCCACTTT
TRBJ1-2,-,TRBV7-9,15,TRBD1,CASSLSGQGSYGYTF,TGTGCCAGCAGCCTCTCGGGACAGGGGTCCTATGGCTACACCTTC
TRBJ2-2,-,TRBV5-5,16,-,CASSLWGGANTGELFF,TGTGCCAGCAGCTTGTGGGGCGGAGCCAACACCGGGGAGCTGTTTTTT
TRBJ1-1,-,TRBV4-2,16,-,CASSQVRWDMNTEAFF,TGTGCCAGCAGCCAAGTACGGTGGGACATGAACACTGAAGCTTTCTTT
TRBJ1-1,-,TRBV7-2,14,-,CASSSPGRSNRAFF,TGTGCCAGCAGCTCCCCCGGGCGGTCGAATCGGGCTTTCTTT
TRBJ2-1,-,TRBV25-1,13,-,CASSEGSENEQFF,TGTGCCAGCAGTGAAGGGTCAGAGAATGAGCAGTTCTTC
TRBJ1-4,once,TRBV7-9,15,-,CASSLEGLYGEKLFF,TGTGCCAGCAGCTTGGAAGGGTTGTACGGTGAAAAACTGTTTTTT
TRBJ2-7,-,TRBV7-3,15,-,CASSLIGGWAYEQYF,TGTGCCAGCAGCTTAATCGGGGGATGGGCCTACGAGCAGTACTTC
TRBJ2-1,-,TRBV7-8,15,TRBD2,CASSSGTSGMDEQFF,TGTGCCAGCAGCTCCGGGACTAGCGGGATGGATGAGCAGTTCTTC
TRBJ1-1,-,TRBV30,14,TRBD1,CAWSSGQGKPEAFF,TGTGCCTGGAGCTCGGGACAGGGCAAGCCTGAAGCTTTCTTT
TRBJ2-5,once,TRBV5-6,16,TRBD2,CASGLAGYPGGETQYF,TGTGCCAGCGGACTAGCGGGGTATCCGGGCGGGGAGACCCAGTACTTC
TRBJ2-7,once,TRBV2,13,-,CASSGPLTYEQYF,TGTGCCAGCAGTGGGCCCTTAACCTACGAGCAGTACTTC
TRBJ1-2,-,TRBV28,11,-,CASGQYYGYTF,TGTGCCAGCGGACAATACTATGGCTACACCTTC
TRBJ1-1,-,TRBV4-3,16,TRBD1,CASSQYKGQGRSEAFF,TGCGCCAGCAGCCAATACAAAGGACAGGGGCGTTCTGAAGCTTTCTTT
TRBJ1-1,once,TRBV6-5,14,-,CASSPSGGHTEAFF,TGTGCCAGCAGTCCGTCCGGGGGGCACACTGAAGCTTTCTTT
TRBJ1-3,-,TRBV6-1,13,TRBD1,CASRTGTGNTIYF,TGTGCCAGCAGGACAGGGACTGGAAACACCATATATTTT
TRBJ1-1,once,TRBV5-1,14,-,CASSWEGAGSEAFF,TGCGCCAGCAGCTGGGAAGGGGCCGGGTCTGAAGCTTTCTTT
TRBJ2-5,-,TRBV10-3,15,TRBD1,CAISDPGQGGETQYF,TGTGCCATCAGTGACCCAGGACAGGGAGGAGAGACCCAGTACTTC
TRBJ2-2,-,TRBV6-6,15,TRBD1,CASSYWDSSTGELFF,TGTGCCAGCAGTTACTGGGACAGCAGCACCGGGGAGCTGTTTTTT